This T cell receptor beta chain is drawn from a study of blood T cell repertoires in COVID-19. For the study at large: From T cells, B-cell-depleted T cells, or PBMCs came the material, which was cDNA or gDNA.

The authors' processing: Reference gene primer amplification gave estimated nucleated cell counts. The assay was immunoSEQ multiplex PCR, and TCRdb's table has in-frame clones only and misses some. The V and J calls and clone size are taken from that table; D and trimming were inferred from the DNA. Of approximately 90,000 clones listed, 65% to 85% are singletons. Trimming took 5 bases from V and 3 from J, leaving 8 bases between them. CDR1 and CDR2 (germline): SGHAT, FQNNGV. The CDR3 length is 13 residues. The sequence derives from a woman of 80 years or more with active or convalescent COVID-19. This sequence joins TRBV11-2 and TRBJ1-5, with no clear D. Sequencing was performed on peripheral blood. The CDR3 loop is CASSPNYNQPQHF. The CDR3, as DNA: TGTGCCAGCAGCCCCAACTACAATCAGCCCCAGCATTTT.